The sample holds a few counts of the clone carrying this T cell receptor beta chain. This entry belongs to a study of technical replicates of blood from several donors. Clones were sequenced by immunoSEQ multiplex PCR, and TCRdb holds only the in-frame ones, with some missing. This sample has around 83,000 clones, with roughly 92% found just once. Sequencing was carried out using T cells isolated from PBMCs. The clonotype originates from a human donor in good health.

Here the CDR3 reads CSVDRQSNTEAFF. Here the CDR3 DNA reads TGCAGCGTTGACCGACAATCCAACACTGAAGCTTTCTTT. The chain recombines TRBV29-1 with TRBJ1-1, with D unclear. CDR3 length: 13 amino acids. Trimming removed 3 bases at V and 2 bases at J, with 10 bases between. From germline, CDR1 is SQVTM and CDR2 ANQGSEA.